This T cell receptor beta chain was identified in a study of cytomegalovirus exposure and HLA in healthy donors. The V gene lost 3 bases and the J gene lost 2 bases, with 8 bases spanning the gap. This CDR3 contains 13 residues. CDR1 SEHNR and CDR2 FQNEAQ come from the germline V gene (reference sequence). This clone was observed a handful of times. Its antigen is currently unknown. Study-wide findings and caveats: Sequencing had likely introduced a cluster of highly shared sequence variants as an artifact. Serostatus for CMV was the only available immune exposure information. For most subjects, TCR beta sequences were reported to predict HLA-A and HLA-B alleles with accuracy.

Amplification used 60 Vbeta primers and 13 Jbeta primers. The table came from immunoSEQ multiplex PCR; TCRdb's copy has only in-frame clones and leaves some out. The profile shows about 160,000 clones, 70% to 80% of them singletons. This rearrangement joins TRBV7-9 to TRBJ2-7; possibly TRBD2 for D (5 bases). The sample consisted of PBMCs. This sequence originates from a man aged 35-49 years in good health and CMV-seronegative. As DNA, the CDR3 is TGTGCCAGCAGCTTCGACGGGACCTACGAGCAGTACTTC. Its translation: CASSFDGTYEQYF. The full variable domain, rest sourced from reference TRBV7-9 and TRBJ2-7, is DTGVSQNPRHKITKRGQNVTFRCDPISEHNRLYWYRQTLGQGPEFLTYFQNEAQLEKSRLLSDRFSAERPKGSFSTLEIQRTEQGDSAMYLCASSFDGTYEQYFGPGTRLTVT.